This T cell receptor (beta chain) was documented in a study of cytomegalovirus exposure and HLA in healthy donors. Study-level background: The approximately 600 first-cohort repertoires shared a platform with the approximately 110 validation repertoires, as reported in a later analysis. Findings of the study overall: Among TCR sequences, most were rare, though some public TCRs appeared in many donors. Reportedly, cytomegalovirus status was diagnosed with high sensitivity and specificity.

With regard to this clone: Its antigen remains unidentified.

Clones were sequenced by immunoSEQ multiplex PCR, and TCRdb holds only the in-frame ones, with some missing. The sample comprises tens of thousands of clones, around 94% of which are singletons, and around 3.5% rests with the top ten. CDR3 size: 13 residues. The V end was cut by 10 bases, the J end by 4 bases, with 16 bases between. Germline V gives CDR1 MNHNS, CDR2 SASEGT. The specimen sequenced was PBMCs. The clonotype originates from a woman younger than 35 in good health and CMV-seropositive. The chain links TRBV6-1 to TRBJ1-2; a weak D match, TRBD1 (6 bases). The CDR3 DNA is TGTGCCACTAAAACCGGGACATTCTATGGCTACACCTTC. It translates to CATKTGTFYGYTF.